The 16 T cell receptor beta chains listed next were all sequenced from one sample in a study of blood T cell repertoires in COVID-19. Method: immunoSEQ multiplex PCR; TCRdb's copy keeps in-frame clones and lacks some. The repertoire holds 200,000 to 250,000 clones, with 82% as singletons. The sample was peripheral blood. Receptor source: an elderly woman with acute or convalescent COVID-19.

The V and J genes are TRBV24-1 and TRBJ2-7; D might be TRBD2 (5 bases). V dropped 4 bases and J dropped 3 bases, with 9 bases sitting between them. The CDR3 is made up of 13 amino acids. The V gene's germline CDR1 is KGHDR and CDR2 SFDVKD. The CDR3 nucleotides read TGTGCCACCAGTGACGGGATGAACTACGAGCAGTACTTC. It codes for CATSDGMNYEQYF.

The CDR3 DNA sequence: TGTGCCAGCAGCCCCGCGTACGGGGGCACTGAAGCTTTCTTT. As protein: CASSPAYGGTEAFF. This rearrangement joins TRBV3-1 (or the pseudogene TRBV3-2) to TRBJ1-1, with D possibly being TRBD1 (5 bases). Germline CDR1 and CDR2: LGHDT and YNNKEL (reference sequence). This CDR3 is built from 14 residues. The ends were cut back, 4 bases at V and 4 bases at J, with 13 bases in the middle.

This chain connects TRBV12-3 or TRBV12-4 to TRBJ2-7, with 7 bases that match TRBD1. The CDR3 is made up of 13 amino acids. J gave up 4 bases and V 6 bases, and 6 bases lay outside the gene matches. The CDR3 sequence: CASRKTGTYEQYF. CDR3 nucleotide sequence: TGTGCCAGCAGAAAGACAGGGACATACGAGCAGTACTTC.

This clone showed up just a few times. V usage is TRBV18 and J usage is TRBJ1-4, with TRBD1 matching over 7 bases. The CDR3 runs 14 residues. J lost 4 bases, V lost 4 bases, and 3 bases had no gene match. Germline lookup yields CDR1 KGHSH and CDR2 LQKENI. In DNA form, the CDR3 reads TGTGCCAGCTCACGCGGACAGGATAATGAAAAACTGTTTTTT. Its protein product is CASSRGQDNEKLFF.

J is TRBJ1-6 and V is TRBV7-8; 7 positions match TRBD1. The CDR3 length is 15 residues. The J segment lost 9 bases and the V segment lost 5 bases, leaving 10 bases of the junction unmatched. Germline CDR1 and CDR2: SGHVS and FQNEAQ. In DNA, the CDR3 is TGTGCCAGCAGCGCCGCGACAGGGAAGGGTTCACCCCTCCACTTT. It translates to CASSAATGKGSPLHF.

The chain combines TRBV25-1 with TRBJ2-3, with D possibly being TRBD2 (5 bases). Germline V gene lookup returns CDR1 MGHDK and CDR2 SYGVNS. V gave up 5 bases and J gave up 5 bases, with 20 bases separating them. This CDR3 spans 16 amino acids. The CDR3 DNA reads as TGTGCCAGCAGTCACCCTAAGGGAGTGGCAGGAGATACGCAGTATTTT. Amino acid sequence: CASSHPKGVAGDTQYF. Drawing the rest from reference TRBV25-1 and TRBJ2-3, the complete variable domain is EADIYQTPRYLVIGTGKKITLECSQTMGHDKMYWYQQDPGMELHLIHYSYGVNSTEKGDLSSESTVSRIRTEHFPLTLESARPSHTSQYLCASSHPKGVAGDTQYFGPGTRLTVL.

This chain uses TRBV5-8 with TRBJ1-5; D gene unclear. The CDR3 is 13 residues long. Looked up from germline, CDR1 is SGHTS and CDR2 is YDEGEE. Trimming stripped 7 bases from V and 2 bases from J, with 10 bases between. CDR3 nucleotides: TGTGCCAGCTGTCCCGGGGGCAATCAGCCCCAGCATTTT. Residues: CASCPGGNQPQHF.

The chain combines TRBV18 with TRBJ1-1, with TRBD1 identical over 9 bases. This CDR3 contains 15 residues. The ends lost 3 bases at V and 3 bases at J; junction bases unmatched: 5. CDR1 is KGHSH and CDR2 is LQKENI in the germline V gene. CDR3 protein: CASSPDRGRDTEAFF. DNA of the CDR3: TGTGCCAGCTCACCGGACAGGGGCAGGGACACTGAAGCTTTCTTT.

The chain carries TRBV3-1 (or the pseudogene TRBV3-2) and TRBJ1-2, with D possibly being TRBD1 (5 bases). The germline V gene has CDR1 LGHDT and CDR2 YNNKEL (reference sequence). This CDR3 comprises 15 residues. Between the trimmed V and J ends, which lost 1 base and 3 bases, there was a span of 12 bases. The CDR3 DNA follows: TGTGCCAGCAGCCAAGCGTTCGGCAGGGACTATGGCTACACCTTC. Amino acids: CASSQAFGRDYGYTF.

The chain joins TRBV5-6 to TRBJ2-7; TRBD2 agrees at 9 bases. After removal of 0 bases from V and 3 bases from J, the junction contained 4 bases not matched to a gene. The CDR3 covers 15 residues. Germline CDR1 SGHDT, CDR2 YYEEEE. The CDR3 here is CASSLGAAGGYEQYF. In DNA, the CDR3 is TGTGCCAGCAGCTTGGGGGCAGCGGGGGGCTACGAGCAGTACTTC.

The chain carries TRBV30 and TRBJ1-6; tentative D call: TRBD1 (6 bases). Trimming shortened V by 4 bases and J by 7 bases, and 14 bases separated the two germline ends. Germline-derived CDR1 and CDR2 are GTSNPN and SVGIG (reference sequence). The CDR3 has 14 amino acids. The CDR3 here is CAWNRKQGNSPLHF. DNA of the CDR3: TGTGCCTGGAACCGGAAACAGGGCAATTCACCCCTCCACTTT.

For this clone: Other DNA variants within this sample encode the same CDR3. The chain joins TRBV5-4 to TRBJ2-3; 10 bases fit TRBD2. V shed 4 bases and J 0 bases; nucleotides not matched to a gene: 5. The CDR3 has 16 amino acids. Germline CDR1 reads SGHNT; CDR2 reads YYREEE (reference sequence). The CDR3 nucleotides read TGTGCCAGCAGCCCAGGACTAGCGGCTAGCACAGATACGCAGTATTTT. It is translated as CASSPGLAASTDTQYF.

The chain is built from TRBV15 and TRBJ1-1; 7 bases map to TRBD1. Germline values: CDR1 LNHNV, CDR2 YYDKDF (reference sequence). The V gene end was trimmed by 4 bases and the J gene end by 1 base; junction bases not matched to a gene: 6. The CDR3 is made up of 15 amino acids. The CDR3 spells CATSTRTGANTEAFF. The CDR3 bases are TGTGCCACCAGCACTAGAACAGGGGCGAACACTGAAGCTTTCTTT.

Only one count was recorded for this clone. This sequence joins TRBV4-2 and TRBJ1-3, with a weak D call TRBD1 (6 bases). The CDR3 consists of 16 residues. CDR1 is LGHNA, CDR2 YNFKEQ, per germline. Trimming left V 3 bases short and J 3 bases short, with 15 bases between. CDR3 residues: CASSQPQQGFGNTIYF. Written as DNA, the CDR3 is TGTGCCAGCAGCCAGCCCCAACAGGGTTTTGGAAACACCATATATTTT.

This clone was counted a single time. This chain links TRBV5-5 with TRBJ1-5, with D possibly being TRBD1 (6 bases). The V gene lost 4 bases and the J gene lost 0 bases, with 14 bases spanning the gap. CDR1 is SGHKS and CDR2 is YYEKEE in the germline V gene (reference sequence). The CDR3 runs 16 residues. The CDR3 here is CASSPRTEDSNQPQHF. The DNA for the CDR3 is TGTGCCAGCAGCCCCCGGACAGAGGATAGCAATCAGCCCCAGCATTTT.

The chain recombines TRBV9 with TRBJ2-5; 9 bases fit TRBD2. Trimming at V came to 0 bases and at J to 1 base, leaving 4 bases not matched to a gene. CDR3 length: 16 amino acids. Germline CDR1 and CDR2: SGDLS and YYNGEE. The CDR3 is CASSVGWRGGQETQYF. The DNA of the CDR3 is TGTGCCAGCAGCGTAGGATGGCGGGGGGGCCAAGAGACCCAGTACTTC.